These 25 T cell receptor beta chains share one sample of origin, sequenced in a study of blood T cells in healthy people across ages. Primed by a sample-barcoded 5' primer and a J-beta primer mix, a second PCR proceeded for roughly 7 to 12 cycles. MiXCR, applied by TCRdb to the 5' RACE reads, yields one record per CDR3 protein. The sample records roughly 1,800,000 distinct CDR3 sequences, roughly 52% being singletons. The sample consisted of blood. The receptor set was obtained from a woman between 40 and 55 years old in good health.

The table lists this clonotype with a few counts. The rearrangement joins TRBV29-1 to TRBJ2-7; TRBD1 aligns across 11 bases. This CDR3 is built from 15 residues. The V and J ends lost 2 bases and 5 bases, in that order; junction bases with no gene match: 8. Germline V CDR1 and CDR2: SQVTM, ANQGSEA. The CDR3 reads CSVEYPGTGGDEQYF. CDR3 nucleotide sequence: TGCAGCGTTGAATACCCCGGGACAGGGGGGGACGAGCAGTACTTC.

In this sample, this clonotype turned up a few times. The rearrangement uses TRBV4-2 and TRBJ2-7; 9 positions match TRBD2. CDR3 size: 21 residues. Germline trimming cut 4 bases from V and 2 bases from J; bases unmatched to any gene: 24. CDR1 is LGHNA and CDR2 is YNFKEQ in the germline V gene. DNA of the CDR3: TGTGCCAGCAGCCCGCTCCCCAACAGCGGGGGGACCCCCGGAGAGACCTACGAGCAGTACTTC. It is translated as CASSPLPNSGGTPGETYEQYF.

The V and J genes are TRBV20-1 and TRBJ2-7; 12 nucleotides agree with TRBD1. V lost 4 bases and J lost 0; bases outside the gene matches: 1. This CDR3 has 14 residues. The germline gives CDR1 DFQATT, CDR2 SNEGSKA (reference sequence). This CDR3 reads CSAKGQGASYEQYF. The CDR3 nucleotides are TGCAGTGCTAAGGGACAGGGGGCCTCCTACGAGCAGTACTTC.

The chain employs TRBV7-8 and TRBJ2-3, with D tentatively TRBD1 or TRBD2 (5 bases each). V was pared by 1 base and J by 4 bases, with 21 bases between. The germline CDR1 and CDR2 sequences are SGHVS and FQNEAQ. The CDR3 consists of 18 residues. The CDR3 sequence is CASSLVPPPGSLADTQYF. The CDR3 DNA follows: TGTGCCAGCAGCTTAGTTCCCCCCCCAGGGAGTCTCGCAGATACGCAGTATTTT.

This clonotype was seen more than once but under ten times. The rearrangement links TRBV20-1 to TRBJ2-3; D is unclear. The CDR3 runs to 13 residues. In germline, CDR1 is DFQATT, CDR2 SNEGSKA (reference sequence). V lost 3 bases and J lost 3, with 10 bases in between. CDR3 DNA sequence: TGCAGTGCTAGTCGTGCAGAGACAGATACGCAGTATTTT. This sequence encodes CSASRAETDTQYF.

On this clonotype itself: The junction differs from germline at one of its ends, possibly a read error. The rearrangement uses TRBV7-2 and TRBJ2-6, with TRBD1 as a possible D gene (6 bases). The length of the CDR3 is 19 residues. The V gene's germline CDR1 is SGHTA and CDR2 FQGNSA. The CDR3 sequence: CASSRRPGAILSGADVLTF. The CDR3 region has the DNA TGTGCCAGCAGCCGCCGCCCAGGGGCGATACTCTCTGGGGCCGACGTCCTGACTTTC.

A few counts support this clonotype. The chain combines TRBV20-1 with TRBJ2-3; D ambiguous. This CDR3 spans 12 amino acids. The V end was cut by 1 base, the J end by 3 bases, with 5 bases between. Germline V lookup: CDR1 DFQATT, CDR2 SNEGSKA (reference sequence). CDR3 sequence reads: CSARAFTDTQYF. The CDR3 DNA reads TGCAGTGCTAGAGCCTTTACAGATACGCAGTATTTT.

This clonotype was seen a handful of times. The chain employs TRBV7-2 and TRBJ2-4; 8 nucleotides match TRBD2. The J call may be in error: the DNA end matches TRBJ2-7 better. CDR3 length: 16 residues. Germline V gene lookup returns CDR1 SGHTA and CDR2 FQGNSA. The CDR3: CASSLGAGTRAFEQYF. The CDR3 nucleotides read TGTGCCAGCAGCTTAGGGGCCGGGACTAGGGCCTTCGAGCAGTACTTC.

In its sample, this clonotype was seen a few times. V is TRBV12-3 or TRBV12-4 and J is TRBJ2-3; 11 nucleotides match TRBD1. There are 16 residues in the CDR3. V trimming: 4 bases; J trimming: 3 bases; junction bases outside the gene matches: 6. In nucleotides, the CDR3 is TGTGCCAGCAGTTGGGGACAGGGGGGTCGGACAGATACGCAGTATTTT. The encoded protein is CASSWGQGGRTDTQYF.

The chain links TRBV7-2 to TRBJ1-6; 8 nucleotides match TRBD1. The trim removed 5 bases at V and 9 bases at J, leaving 6 bases unmatched. The length of the CDR3 is 14 residues. Per germline, CDR1 SGHTA and CDR2 FQGNSA. The CDR3 sequence: CASSVRQGISPLHF. The CDR3 bases are TGTGCCAGCAGCGTAAGACAGGGGATTTCACCCCTCCACTTT. The full variable domain, its missing parts supplied by reference TRBV7-2 and TRBJ1-6, is GAGVSQSPSNKVTEKGKDVELRCDPISGHTALYWYRQSLGQGLEFLIYFQGNSAPDKSGLPSDRFSAERTGGSVSTLTIQRTQQEDSAVYLCASSVRQGISPLHFGNGTRLTVT.

The chain couples TRBV11-2 to TRBJ2-7; 7 bases map to TRBD1. This CDR3 is built from 18 residues. From germline, CDR1 is SGHAT and CDR2 FQNNGV. V gave up 0 bases and J gave up 4 bases; unmatched junction bases: 15. In nucleotides, the CDR3 is TGTGCCAGCAGCTTAGATAAATCTAGAAGGACAGGAACGTACGAGCAGTACTTC. It specifies CASSLDKSRRTGTYEQYF.

Worth noting for this clonotype: At one end the junction does not follow the germline gene, possibly because of a read error. The chain employs TRBV6-2 or TRBV6-3 and TRBJ1-1; D may be TRBD1 (5 bases). Germline V gene data show CDR1 as MNHEY and CDR2 as SVGEGT. The CDR3 length is 17 residues. CDR3 coding DNA: TGTGCCAGCAGTTTGGGGGGAAGGTTAATTCTGAACACTGAAACTTTCTTT. This gives the protein CASSLGGRLILNTETFF.

This clonotype appeared a single time. The chain recombines TRBV18 with TRBJ1-5; no clear D. Trimming cost V 3 bases and J 7 bases, with 13 bases left between them. CDR1 KGHSH and CDR2 LQKENI come from the germline V gene. The CDR3 covers 14 residues. In DNA, the CDR3 is TGTGCCAGCTCACCCCCTGGGGTTACGCAGCCCCAGCATTTT. This encodes CASSPPGVTQPQHF.

Worth noting for this clonotype: A read error may be the cause here, since a much bigger clone is one base away. The gene calls are TRBV10-3 and TRBJ2-1, with no clear D. The DNA end is more similar to TRBJ2-7, so the J call may be wrong. This CDR3 comprises 13 residues. Germline V lookup: CDR1 ENHRY, CDR2 SYGVKD. The CDR3 protein is CASSEWIYNEQYF. CDR3 bases: TGTGCCAGCAGTGAGTGGATATACAATGAGCAGTACTTC.

This clonotype was observed a handful of times. This chain uses TRBV20-1 with TRBJ1-2; 8 nucleotides align to TRBD1. Germline V gene data show CDR1 as DFQATT and CDR2 as SNEGSKA (reference sequence). V gave up 6 bases and J gave up 0 bases; unmatched junction bases: 9. The CDR3 is 15 amino acids. CDR3 DNA: TGCAGTGCCAGTACGACAGGGGAGCCTAACTATGGCTACACCTTC. It translates to CSASTTGEPNYGYTF.

The CDR3, as DNA: TGTGCCAGCAGTTCGTTCCCGATCCAAGAGACCCAGTACTTC. This gives the protein CASSSFPIQETQYF. The chain combines TRBV27 with TRBJ2-5; D not resolved. The CDR3 runs to 14 residues. CDR1 and CDR2 (germline): MNHEY, SMNVEV (reference sequence). Trimming removed 4 bases from V and 1 base from J, with 10 bases in between.

The chain joins TRBV3-1 to TRBJ1-2; TRBD1 might be the D (5 bases). CDR3 length equals 13 residues. Germline CDR1 and CDR2: LGHDT and YNNKEL (reference sequence). V lost 0 bases to trimming and J lost 9 bases, with 11 bases between them. This CDR3 reads CASSQDGAARYTF. DNA of the CDR3: TGTGCCAGCAGCCAAGATGGGGCGGCGCGCTACACCTTC. Full variable domain (missing parts from reference TRBV3-1 and TRBJ1-2): DTAVSQTPKYLVTQMGNDKSIKCEQNLGHDTMYWYKQDSKKFLKIMFSYNNKELIINETVPNRFSPKSPDKAHLNLHINSLELGDSAVYFCASSQDGAARYTFGSGTRLTVV.

Details on this clonotype: A read error may produce the germline difference seen at one junction end. The chain joins TRBV5-1 to TRBJ2-5; the D is unclear. The germline CDR1 and CDR2 sequences are SGHRS and YFSETQ. The CDR3 totals 14 residues. CDR3: CASSLSGIQGTQYF. CDR3 nucleotides: TGCGCCAGCAGCTTGTCTGGGATCCAAGGGACCCAGTACTTC.

The V gene is TRBV29-1, the J gene TRBJ2-1; 8 bases are a match to TRBD2. Germline CDR1 and CDR2: SQVTM and ANQGSEA. Trimming removed 1 base from V and 7 bases from J; junction bases left unmatched: 12. This CDR3 has 16 residues. CDR3 amino acids: CSVEGGSRTSYNEQFF. The CDR3 nucleotides read TGCAGCGTTGAAGGGGGTTCCCGGACTAGCTATAATGAGCAGTTCTTC.

The chain uses TRBV20-1 and TRBJ1-1; D call uncertain. Germline CDR1 is DFQATT and CDR2 is SNEGSKA (reference sequence). V was pared by 0 bases and J by 0 bases, with 11 bases between. The CDR3 loop spans 15 amino acids. CDR3 nucleotide sequence: TGCAGTGCTAGAGATTGGGCCACCATGAACACTGAAGCTTTCTTT. Amino acid sequence: CSARDWATMNTEAFF.

The rearrangement links TRBV6-2 or TRBV6-3 to TRBJ2-3, with D perhaps TRBD1 or TRBD2 (5 bases each). CDR1 and CDR2 (germline): MNHEY, SVGEGT. This CDR3 has 16 residues. Deletions cut 4 bases from V and 2 bases from J, with 16 bases between. In nucleotides, the CDR3 is TGTGCCAGCAGTTCGATGGACTCGGGGACCACAGATACGCAGTATTTT. It specifies CASSSMDSGTTDTQYF.

Worth noting for this clonotype: This could be a read error, since a much larger clone is one nucleotide away. The genes are TRBV6-5 and TRBJ2-7, with a tentative D call TRBD1 (7 bases). Germline V lookup: CDR1 MNHEY, CDR2 SVGAGI. The CDR3 extends over 13 amino acids. CDR3 sequence reads: CASRSGGGYKQYF. The CDR3 DNA is TGTGCCAGCAGATCAGGAGGGGGCTACAAGCAGTACTTC.

This clonotype showed up just a few times. V and J are TRBV29-1 and TRBJ2-7; 9 bases map to TRBD2. Germline V gene sequence: CDR1 SQVTM, CDR2 ANQGSEA. The CDR3 covers 13 residues. After removal of 2 bases from V and 6 bases from J, the junction contained 5 bases not matched to a gene. This CDR3 is CSVESGTSSEQYF. CDR3 bases: TGCAGCGTTGAAAGCGGGACTAGCTCCGAGCAGTACTTC.

The chain uses TRBV4-1 and TRBJ1-2; 7 bases are shared with TRBD1. The CDR3 consists of 15 residues. The J segment lost 4 bases and the V segment lost 0 bases, leaving 5 bases of the junction unmatched. Germline loops: CDR1 MGHRA, CDR2 YSYEKL. DNA for the CDR3: TGCGCCAGCAGCCAAGATCCGACAGGGAGCTATGGCTACACCTTC. Translating gives CASSQDPTGSYGYTF.

The genes are TRBV24-1 and TRBJ2-5, with D uncertain. Per germline, CDR1 KGHDR and CDR2 SFDVKD. CDR3 length: 15 amino acids. V was clipped by 6 bases and J by 4 bases, with 17 bases between them. The CDR3 is CATSRHDEVGETQYF. Written as DNA, the CDR3 is TGTGCCACCAGTCGACACGATGAGGTAGGAGAGACCCAGTACTTC.